This TCR beta chain was found in a study of cytomegalovirus exposure and HLA in healthy donors. Overall study results and limits: A prior analysis recorded that most TCR beta V segments were productive about 87% or about 30% of the time.

Use of 60 Vbeta and 13 Jbeta primers characterized the PCR. Generated by immunoSEQ multiplex PCR, the TCRdb table keeps only in-frame clones and is missing some. Here the sample spans roughly 190,000 clones, around four fifths being singletons. The table lists this clone with a few counts. What it binds is not known. The clonotype comes from a man aged 40-55 years in good health and CMV-seropositive. Sequencing was done on a sample of PBMCs.

CDR3 sequence reads: CASSTSGRPHEQYF. The CDR3 DNA is TGTGCCAGCAGTACTAGCGGGAGGCCCCACGAGCAGTACTTC. The rearrangement uses TRBV7-8 and TRBJ2-7; the match to TRBD2 covers 12 bases. The J segment lost 5 bases and the V segment lost 6 bases, leaving 5 bases of the junction unmatched. Per the germline V gene, CDR1 is SGHVS and CDR2 is FQNEAQ. This CDR3 has 14 residues.